These 13 T cell receptor beta chains originate from one sample sequenced in a study of shared T cell receptors in the human thymus. The assay was immunoSEQ multiplex PCR, and TCRdb's table has in-frame clones only and misses some. Of hundreds of thousands of clones in the sample, 80% to 90% are singletons; the top ten hold 0.0094%. These data also featured in a second study, about human thymus T cells.

Sequencing was done on a sample of thymocytes. These receptor sequences come from a boy less than two years old with a congenital heart defect.

The V gene is TRBV5-5, the J gene TRBJ2-7, with D possibly TRBD1 on 6 matching bases. CDR1 is SGHKS, CDR2 YYEKEE, per germline (reference sequence). The CDR3 has 15 amino acids. V shed 0 bases and J shed 3 bases, with 13 bases lying between them. In DNA, the CDR3 is TGTGCCAGCAGCTTGGGACAGGAACTCCTCTACGAGCAGTACTTC. Translated: CASSLGQELLYEQYF.

The CDR3 bases are TGTGCCAGCAGCTTGGGACAGGGGGGGGCATGGGACACTGAAGCTTTCTTT. As protein: CASSLGQGGAWDTEAFF. The chain recombines TRBV5-4 with TRBJ1-1, with TRBD1 matching 9 bases. The CDR3 has 17 residues. Trimming cost V 0 bases and J 3 bases; bases outside gene matches: 9. The germline V gene has CDR1 SGHNT and CDR2 YYREEE (reference sequence).

Only a few counts were recorded for this clone. The junction shows a germline mismatch at one end, possibly a read error. This chain links TRBV28 with TRBJ2-3; 9 nucleotides agree with TRBD2. CDR1 and CDR2 (germline): MDHEN, SYDVKM. The CDR3 extends over 15 amino acids. The CDR3 nucleotides read TGTGCCAGCAGAATAAGTTGGGGTTCCCAGCGGGGGGTTCATTTT. Protein: CASRISWGSQRGVHF.

A note on this clone: One end of the junction is discordant with germline, which a read error may explain. The gene calls are TRBV5-6 and TRBJ1-3; D may be TRBD1 (6 bases). Germline V gives CDR1 SGHDT, CDR2 YYEEEE. This CDR3 has 12 amino acids. CDR3 in amino acids: CASSLVREGDTF. Written as DNA, the CDR3 is TGTGCCAGCAGCTTGGTCCGCGAAGGGGACACCTTT.

This rearrangement joins TRBV19 to TRBJ1-2; 7 bases line up with TRBD1. The CDR3 has 15 residues. Per germline, CDR1 LNHDA and CDR2 SQIVND (reference sequence). V shed 3 bases and J 4 bases; nucleotides not matched to a gene: 8. The CDR3 DNA reads TGTGCCAGTAGTATTTCGAACAGGGGAATCTATGGCTACACCTTC. Translated: CASSISNRGIYGYTF.

This rearrangement joins TRBV6-5 to TRBJ1-2; D gene ambiguous. The CDR3 is 13 amino acids. Germline V gene sequence: CDR1 MNHEY, CDR2 SVGAGI. Trimming stripped 7 bases from V and 2 bases from J, with 11 bases between. For the CDR3, the DNA is TGTGCCAGCACCACGGGGTTGAACTATGGCTACACCTTC. Protein product: CASTTGLNYGYTF.

On this clone itself: The sample carries other DNA sequences with the same CDR3. This chain uses TRBV7-9 with TRBJ2-7; 10 bases are shared with TRBD1. V lost 5 bases, J lost 2 bases, and 3 bases stayed unmatched. This CDR3 region has 14 residues. CDR1 and CDR2 (germline): SEHNR, FQNEAQ (reference sequence). The CDR3 region is CASSPGQGAYEQYF. The CDR3 nucleotides are TGTGCCAGCAGCCCTGGACAGGGGGCCTACGAGCAGTACTTC.

The V call is TRBV28, the J call TRBJ2-3, with TRBD2 identical over 11 bases. The CDR3 is made up of 22 amino acids. Germline lookup yields CDR1 MDHEN and CDR2 SYDVKM. With V trimmed by 4 bases and J by 0 bases, 21 bases remained unmatched. The CDR3 here is CASSSPLLAGALRRPSTDTQYF. The CDR3, as DNA: TGTGCCAGCAGTTCCCCGTTACTAGCGGGGGCCTTAAGGAGGCCAAGCACAGATACGCAGTATTTT.

The chain has TRBV28 and TRBJ2-7; TRBD2 matches 9 bases. The V and J ends lost 6 bases and 0 bases, in that order; junction bases with no gene match: 6. Germline lookup yields CDR1 MDHEN and CDR2 SYDVKM. This CDR3 has 15 amino acids. For the CDR3, the DNA is TGTGCCAGCAGCCCCGGGACTAGCCTCTCCTACGAGCAGTACTTC. Amino acids: CASSPGTSLSYEQYF. The full variable domain, in which reference TRBV28 and TRBJ2-7 provide the parts outside the CDR3, is DVKVTQSSRYLVKRTGEKVFLECVQDMDHENMFWYRQDPGLGLRLIYFSYDVKMKEKGDIPEGYSVSREKKERFSLILESASTNQTSMYLCASSPGTSLSYEQYFGPGTRLTVT.

The chain employs TRBV27 and TRBJ1-1; 8 bases are a match to TRBD1. CDR1 is MNHEY, CDR2 SMNVEV, per germline (reference sequence). This CDR3 has 18 residues. Trimming removed 5 bases from V and 6 bases from J; junction bases left unmatched: 20. The CDR3 loop is CASSRMRRKTGALAEAFF. Written as DNA, the CDR3 is TGTGCCAGCAGTAGGATGAGACGTAAGACAGGGGCTCTCGCTGAAGCTTTCTTT.

The V and J genes are TRBV30 and TRBJ2-5; 8 bases align to TRBD2. The CDR3 is 16 amino acids. Losses at the gene ends were 0 bases for V and 3 bases for J; bases not matched to a gene: 9. Germline V CDR1 and CDR2: GTSNPN, SVGIG (reference sequence). The CDR3 region is CAWSVGSTSAEETQYF. In nucleotides, the CDR3 is TGTGCCTGGAGTGTAGGATCGACTAGCGCTGAAGAGACCCAGTACTTC.

The chain is built from TRBV4-3 and TRBJ2-5; 8 bases match TRBD2. The CDR3 has 15 residues. The germline V gene encodes CDR1 LGHNA and CDR2 YSLEER. The V gene end was trimmed by 0 bases and the J gene end by 4 bases; junction bases not matched to a gene: 4. The CDR3 spells CASSQEAGGVETQYF. CDR3 DNA: TGCGCCAGCAGCCAAGAGGCCGGGGGGGTAGAGACCCAGTACTTC.

This rearrangement joins TRBV7-2 to TRBJ2-2, with 14 nucleotides matching TRBD2. V lost 4 bases and J lost 7; bases outside the gene matches: 8. The CDR3 extends over 17 amino acids. The germline V gene encodes CDR1 SGHTA and CDR2 FQGNSA. The CDR3 region is CASSSGLAGGVNGELFF. CDR3 in DNA: TGTGCCAGCAGCTCCGGACTAGCGGGAGGAGTAAACGGGGAGCTGTTTTTT.